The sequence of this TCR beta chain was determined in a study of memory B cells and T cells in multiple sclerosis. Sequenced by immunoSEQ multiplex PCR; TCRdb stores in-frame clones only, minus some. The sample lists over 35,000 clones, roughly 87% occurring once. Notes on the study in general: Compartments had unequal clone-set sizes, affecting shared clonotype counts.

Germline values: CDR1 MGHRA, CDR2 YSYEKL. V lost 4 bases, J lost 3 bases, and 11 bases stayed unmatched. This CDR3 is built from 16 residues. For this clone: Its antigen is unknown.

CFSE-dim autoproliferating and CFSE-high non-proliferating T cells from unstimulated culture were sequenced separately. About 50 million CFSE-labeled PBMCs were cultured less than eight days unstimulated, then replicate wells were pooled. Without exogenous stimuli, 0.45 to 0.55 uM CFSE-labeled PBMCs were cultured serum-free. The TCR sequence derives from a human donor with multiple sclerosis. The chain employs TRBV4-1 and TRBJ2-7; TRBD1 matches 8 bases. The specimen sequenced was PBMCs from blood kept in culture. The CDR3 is CASSPSGQGEGYEQYF. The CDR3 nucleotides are TGCGCCAGCAGCCCCTCAGGACAGGGTGAGGGCTACGAGCAGTACTTC.